Detailed here is one T cell receptor beta chain. The antigen is undetermined. A junction end diverges from the germline sequence, so it may reflect a read error. Time point described: persistent/refractory GD, antithyroid drugs over 5 years with positive TRAb. The TCR library used RNA extracted from PBMCs. CDR3-region Arm-PCR and iRepertoire HTBI primers produced the TCR beta libraries. Authors' data handling: The samples included 60 to 75 TRBV and 14 TRBJ segments. TCRdb recomputed calls from the multiplex PCR reads with MiXCR, one row per CDR3 protein. TCRdb's processing, not the authors' own work, is the source of the V and J calls. The sample contains over 250,000 distinct CDR3 sequences, 20% to 25% of which appear only once. This record comes from a study of regulatory T cells in long-lasting Graves disease. Study-wide background: The definition of persistent Graves' disease was over 5 years of antithyroid drugs with positive TSH receptor antibodies.

General study points: New patients shared fewer public clonotypes (about 1,000) than persistent patients did (around 3,000). Less diverse TCR repertoires were seen in persistent Graves' patients than in newly diagnosed ones.

Per the germline V gene, CDR1 is SGHRS and CDR2 is YFSETQ. There are 11 residues in the CDR3. The TCR comes from a female donor with Graves disease. Material: peripheral blood mononuclear cells (PBMCs), obtained when the disease was refractory, from a patient treated with antithyroid drugs. The chain has TRBV5-1 and TRBJ2-5, with no clear D. CDR3 in amino acids: CANSFGETQYF. The CDR3 nucleotides are TGCGCCAACAGCTTCGGAGAGACCCAGTACTTC. The complete variable domain, with remaining parts taken from reference TRBV5-1 and TRBJ2-5, reads KAGVTQTPRYLIKTRGQQVTLSCSPISGHRSVSWYQQTPGQGLQFLFEYFSETQRNKGNFPGRFSGRQFSNSRSEMNVSTLELGDSALYLCANSFGETQYFGPGTRLLVL.